The source of this T cell receptor beta chain is a study of shared clonotypes between healthy human individuals. On this clone itself: Antigen unknown.

Whole-study findings and limits: Read depth was anticipated to influence clonotype sharing among donors. The generation probabilities recorded for non-shared clonotypes fell below those of clonotypes shared by all four donors. Owing to a small donor count, the genetic and exposure-history diversity represented was limited.

About 30,000 T cell genomes (approximately 0.2 ug DNA) went into each sorted-subset replicate. This table comes from immunoSEQ multiplex PCR, and its TCRdb copy is limited to in-frame clones, with some not included. The data show about 2.4 million clones, approximately 93% seen once. The CDR3 is 12 residues long. The V and J ends lost 5 bases and 12 bases, in that order; junction bases with no gene match: 6. Germline CDR1 SEHNR, CDR2 FQNEAQ (reference sequence). The chain is built from TRBV7-9 and TRBJ2-1; 8 bases line up with TRBD2. Sequenced: naive CD4+ T cells from PBMCs. Subset defined: CD45RA+ positively selected. This TCR derives from a man aged 18-30 years in good health. Some clones in this sample may be carry-over from other donors' samples. In nucleotides, the CDR3 is TGTGCCAGCAGCCCCTCGAGCGGGAGGCAGTTCTTC. This codes for CASSPSSGRQFF.